Shown below are 27 T cell receptor beta chains from a single sample sequenced in a study of T cells in Graves' hyperthyroidism and ophthalmopathy. The investigators amplified TCR beta CDR3 regions from RNA transcripts. First-round RT-PCR targeting the TCR CDR3 was performed with the HTBI primer set. Using its own MiXCR run on the multiplex PCR reads, TCRdb lists one record per CDR3 protein. Here the sample spans about 250,000 distinct CDR3 sequences, around 20% being singletons. What was sequenced was blood. Receptors were obtained from a man aged 25 to 45 with Graves' ophthalmopathy.

The table lists this clonotype with many counts. The V gene is TRBV12-3 or TRBV12-4, the J gene TRBJ2-1; TRBD2 aligns across 14 bases. This CDR3 is built from 16 residues. J gave up 7 bases and V 6 bases, and 8 bases lay outside the gene matches. Written as DNA, the CDR3 is TGTGCCAGCAGCCCCTCCGGGACTAGCGGGAGAAATGAGCAGTTCTTC. Translating gives CASSPSGTSGRNEQFF.

Comments on this clonotype: A much more abundant neighbour one base away suggests this may be a read error. The chain carries TRBV30 and TRBJ1-5, with 8 bases lining up with TRBD1. V shed 0 bases, J shed 5 bases, and the junction held 6 bases outside the gene matches. Germline V lookup: CDR1 GTSNPN, CDR2 SVGIG (reference sequence). There are 15 residues in the CDR3. CDR3 sequence (DNA): TGTGCCTGGAGTGTAGCTGTACAGGGGGATCAGCCCCAGCATTTT. As protein: CAWSVAVQGDQPQHF.

V is TRBV3-1 and J is TRBJ1-1, with 8 bases matching TRBD1. The CDR3 sequence is 15 residues long. V was pared by 4 bases and J by 1 base, with 5 bases of the junction left unmatched. Germline CDR1 LGHDT, CDR2 YNNKEL (reference sequence). The chain's CDR3 is CASSRPGGANTEAFF. The CDR3 nucleotides read TGTGCCAGCAGCCGACCAGGGGGCGCGAACACTGAAGCTTTCTTT.

This clonotype was observed a few times. One end of the junction fails to match germline, which may point to a read error. V and J are TRBV19 and TRBJ2-1; possible D gene TRBD2, 6 bases. Germline V gene sequence: CDR1 LNHDA, CDR2 SQIVND (reference sequence). The length of the CDR3 is 15 residues. The CDR3 protein is CASSVDGSLYNEQFF. The CDR3 nucleotides read TGTGCCAGTAGTGTAGACGGGAGTCTCTACAATGAGCAGTTCTTC.

There are many counts of this clonotype. The chain carries TRBV20-1 and TRBJ2-7; 10 nucleotides match TRBD1. CDR1 DFQATT and CDR2 SNEGSKA come from the germline V gene (reference sequence). The J segment lost 6 bases and the V segment lost 6 bases, leaving 11 bases of the junction unmatched. The CDR3 sequence is 14 residues long. The CDR3 DNA is TGCAGTGCCGCCCTGGGACAGGGGTTTAGCGAGCAGTACTTC. This sequence encodes CSAALGQGFSEQYF.

This clonotype has just a few counts. The chain has TRBV2 and TRBJ2-7, with D maybe TRBD1 (5 bases). Germline-derived CDR1 and CDR2 are SNHLY and FYNNEI. This CDR3 is built from 16 residues. The V gene lost 6 bases and the J gene lost 4 bases, with 22 bases spanning the gap. The chain's CDR3 is CASRSPDTSWVYEQYF. The DNA for the CDR3 is TGTGCCAGCAGATCACCGGACACATCCTGGGTTTACGAGCAGTACTTC. The full variable domain, its missing parts supplied by reference TRBV2 and TRBJ2-7, is EPEVTQTPSHQVTQMGQEVILRCVPISNHLYFYWYRQILGQKVEFLVSFYNNEISEKSEIFDDQFSVERPDGSNFTLKIRSTKLEDSAMYFCASRSPDTSWVYEQYFGPGTRLTVT.

This clonotype was counted many times. This chain connects TRBV18 to TRBJ1-2; D remains ambiguous. The germline V and J ends were trimmed by 1 base and 4 bases, with 7 bases remaining between them. This CDR3 spans 13 amino acids. Germline lookup yields CDR1 KGHSH and CDR2 LQKENI. CDR3 loop: CASSPQKGYGYTF. In nucleotides, the CDR3 is TGTGCCAGCTCACCACAGAAAGGCTATGGCTACACCTTC.

This clonotype has a handful of counts. This chain links TRBV7-9 with TRBJ1-1; D remains ambiguous. Trimming removed 5 bases from V and 5 bases from J, with 12 bases in between. The length of the CDR3 is 13 residues. CDR1 is SEHNR and CDR2 is FQNEAQ in the germline V gene (reference sequence). The CDR3 coding sequence is TGTGCCAGCAGCCCGGCCCTGAGGACTGAAGCTTTCTTT. Protein: CASSPALRTEAFF.

The chain is built from TRBV20-1 and TRBJ2-3, with D unresolved. This CDR3 has 14 amino acids. Trimming removed 7 bases from V and 1 base from J, with 15 bases in between. The germline CDR1 and CDR2 sequences are DFQATT and SNEGSKA (reference sequence). The CDR3 DNA reads TGCAGTGTATTTTTTCCCACAGGCACAGATACGCAGTATTTT. This encodes CSVFFPTGTDTQYF.

The chain has TRBV2 and TRBJ2-1; the D is unclear. The germline V gene encodes CDR1 SNHLY and CDR2 FYNNEI. Deletions cut 5 bases from V and 4 bases from J, with 15 bases between. The CDR3 is made up of 15 amino acids. The CDR3 sequence: CASSRRNTLYNEQFF. The DNA for the CDR3 is TGTGCCAGCAGTCGAAGGAATACCCTTTACAATGAGCAGTTCTTC.

The chain links TRBV30 to TRBJ1-1; no clear D gene. This CDR3 spans 13 amino acids. Trimming left V 1 base short and J 3 bases short, with 9 bases between. Looked up from germline, CDR1 is GTSNPN and CDR2 is SVGIG (reference sequence). The chain's CDR3 is CAWSERRDTEAFF. The DNA for the CDR3 is TGTGCCTGGAGTGAAAGGAGGGACACTGAAGCTTTCTTT.

This clonotype was counted ten times or more. The rearrangement links TRBV6-5 to TRBJ2-1, with TRBD2 matching 10 bases. From germline, CDR1 is MNHEY and CDR2 SVGAGI. Losses at the gene ends were 2 bases for V and 0 bases for J; bases not matched to a gene: 13. CDR3 length: 20 residues. CDR3 protein: CASSYLYYSGRRLSYNEQFF. The CDR3 bases are TGTGCCAGCAGTTACCTGTATTATAGCGGGAGGCGGCTCTCCTACAATGAGCAGTTCTTC.

The chain links TRBV11-2 to TRBJ2-7, with TRBD2 matching over 14 bases. Germline V lookup: CDR1 SGHAT, CDR2 FQNNGV. V gave up 5 bases and J gave up 3 bases; unmatched junction bases: 6. This CDR3 region has 16 residues. For the CDR3, the DNA is TGTGCCAGCAGCCCCGGGACTAGCGGGAGTCTCTACGAGCAGTACTTC. Residues: CASSPGTSGSLYEQYF.

About this clonotype itself: Mismatch with germline at one junction end may stem from a read error. The gene calls are TRBV3-1 and TRBJ1-6, with unresolved D. Germline CDR1 reads LGHDT; CDR2 reads YNNKEL (reference sequence). This CDR3 has 16 residues. CDR3 DNA: TGCGCCAGCAGTGAGAGTGGGCAAGCTTCTAATTCACCCCTCCACTTT. It specifies CASSESGQASNSPLHF.

The chain carries TRBV7-9 and TRBJ2-4; no reliable D call. CDR1 and CDR2 from the germline V gene are SEHNR and FQNEAQ (reference sequence). The CDR3 consists of 17 residues. Trimming took off 1 base at V and 0 bases at J, with 13 bases between the two ends. CDR3 amino acids: CASSLGRHPLAKNIQYF. CDR3 bases: TGTGCCAGCAGCTTAGGTCGGCACCCTCTAGCCAAAAACATTCAGTACTTC. Supplemented by reference TRBV7-9 and TRBJ2-4, the full variable domain reads DTGVSQNPRHKITKRGQNVTFRCDPISEHNRLYWYRQTLGQGPEFLTYFQNEAQLEKSRLLSDRFSAERPKGSFSTLEIQRTEQGDSAMYLCASSLGRHPLAKNIQYFGAGTRLSVL.

This clonotype came up many times. The chain combines TRBV12-3 or TRBV12-4 with TRBJ2-7; TRBD2 is a possible D gene (6 bases). The germline V and J ends were trimmed by 5 bases and 2 bases, with 7 bases remaining between them. The CDR3 runs to 12 residues. The CDR3 DNA is TGTGCCAGCAGTACGGGGGCCTACGAGCAGTACTTC. It specifies CASSTGAYEQYF.

The chain joins TRBV15 to TRBJ2-7; 8 positions agree with TRBD2. The CDR3 runs 13 residues. J lost 7 bases, V lost 0 bases, and 2 bases had no gene match. Germline-derived CDR1 and CDR2 are LNHNV and YYDKDF (reference sequence). CDR3: CATSRDPGGEQYF. CDR3 DNA sequence: TGTGCCACCAGCAGAGACCCGGGGGGGGAGCAGTACTTC.

The V and J genes are TRBV11-3 and TRBJ2-1; D call uncertain. This CDR3 spans 14 amino acids. In germline, CDR1 is SGHNT, CDR2 YENEEA. V was clipped by 2 bases and J by 6 bases, with 11 bases between them. CDR3 loop: CASSLLAPRNEQFF. The CDR3 coding sequence is TGTGCCAGCAGCTTATTGGCCCCTCGCAATGAGCAGTTCTTC.

This clonotype showed up many times. V and J are TRBV7-9 and TRBJ2-1, with TRBD2 matching 9 bases. Unmatched junction bases numbered 7, after V lost 5 bases and J lost 5 bases. The CDR3 has 15 residues. The germline gives CDR1 SEHNR, CDR2 FQNEAQ (reference sequence). CDR3 nucleotide sequence: TGTGCCAGCAGCCAGCCGGGACTAGCTAACAATGAGCAGTTCTTC. This codes for CASSQPGLANNEQFF.

This clonotype was counted only a few times. V and J are TRBV25-1 and TRBJ1-1; 9 bases align to TRBD1. The CDR3 covers 14 residues. V trimming: 4 bases; J trimming: 5 bases; junction bases outside the gene matches: 5. Germline V gives CDR1 MGHDK, CDR2 SYGVNS. The CDR3 DNA follows: TGTGCCAGCAGTGCCGACAGGGGGGGAACTGAAGCTTTCTTT. Translating gives CASSADRGGTEAFF.

This clonotype has a count of ten or more. The chain couples TRBV11-3 to TRBJ2-1; a possible D gene is TRBD2 (7 bases). Per germline, CDR1 SGHNT and CDR2 YENEEA. Deletions cut 3 bases from V and 3 bases from J, with 15 bases between. The CDR3 is made up of 16 amino acids. The CDR3 DNA sequence: TGTGCCAGCAGCTTTGGGTCGGGGGGCAACTACAATGAGCAGTTCTTC. This encodes CASSFGSGGNYNEQFF.

In this sample, this clonotype turned up many times. The gene calls are TRBV20-1 and TRBJ1-1; D unclear. Germline assignment: CDR1 DFQATT and CDR2 SNEGSKA (reference sequence). Trimming shortened V by 2 bases and J by 1 base, and 5 bases separated the two germline ends. This CDR3 is 12 amino acids long. The chain's CDR3 is CSARISNTEAFF. CDR3 DNA sequence: TGCAGTGCTAGAATTTCGAACACTGAAGCTTTCTTT.

V and J are TRBV6-1 and TRBJ2-7; the D is unclear. The CDR3 is made up of 12 amino acids. V shed 6 bases and J shed 2 bases, with 8 bases lying between them. The V gene's germline CDR1 is MNHNS and CDR2 SASEGT. The CDR3 loop reads CASSSRTYEQYF. CDR3 DNA: TGTGCCAGCAGCTCGAGGACCTACGAGCAGTACTTC.

The J gene is TRBJ2-2, the V gene TRBV12-3 or TRBV12-4, with D uncertain. V lost 5 bases to trimming and J lost 8 bases, with 12 bases between them. The CDR3 length is 13 residues. CDR3 DNA sequence: TGTGCCAGCAGTCCAGACCGTGGAGGGGAGCTGTTTTTT. Translation: CASSPDRGGELFF.

This clonotype was counted many times. The V call is TRBV7-3, the J call TRBJ2-3; the match to TRBD2 covers 9 bases. The junction had 1 base not matched to a gene; V was cut back by 2 bases and J by 1 base. The CDR3 covers 15 residues. From germline, CDR1 is SGHTA and CDR2 FQGTGA. The CDR3 protein is CASSLSSGGTDTQYF. DNA for the CDR3: TGTGCCAGCAGCTTATCTAGCGGGGGCACAGATACGCAGTATTTT.

The gene calls are TRBV30 and TRBJ2-5; tentatively, D is TRBD2 (6 bases). Germline lookup yields CDR1 GTSNPN and CDR2 SVGIG (reference sequence). Trimming took 7 bases from V and 4 from J, leaving 13 bases between them. CDR3 length equals 12 residues. The CDR3 bases are TGTGCCTTAAACCTGGGAGGAGAGACCCAGTACTTC. Its protein is CALNLGGETQYF.

This clonotype has more than one count but fewer than ten. The gene calls are TRBV3-1 and TRBJ2-1; 8 positions match TRBD2. There are 16 residues in the CDR3. The junction had 11 bases not matched to a gene; V was cut back by 0 bases and J by 10 bases. Germline values: CDR1 LGHDT, CDR2 YNNKEL (reference sequence). The CDR3 sequence is CASSQDLIAGTREQFF. The CDR3 DNA follows: TGTGCCAGCAGCCAAGATCTGATAGCGGGAACTAGGGAGCAGTTCTTC.